This T cell receptor beta chain was identified in a study of blood T cell repertoires in COVID-19. Overall study context: In each case, the material was cDNA or gDNA derived from T cells, B-cell-depleted T cells, or PBMCs.

The repertoire was sequenced with immunoSEQ multiplex PCR; TCRdb's copy has only in-frame clones and lacks some. The table lists fewer than 80,000 clones, about 82% of them singletons. Germline loops: CDR1 MNHNS, CDR2 SASEGT. This CDR3 region has 15 residues. Trimming removed 1 base from V and 0 bases from J, with 10 bases in between. The chain uses TRBV6-1 and TRBJ2-7; no definite D call. Sequenced input: peripheral blood. This TCR was sampled from a human donor in a cohort sampled during active COVID-19. The CDR3 bases are TGTGCCAGCAGTGAAGACTATATTCGCTCCTACGAGCAGTACTTC. This translates into CASSEDYIRSYEQYF.